This T cell receptor beta chain originates from a study of shared clonotypes between healthy human individuals. The method was immunoSEQ multiplex PCR; TCRdb's version includes in-frame clones alone and lacks a portion of them. The data contain about 690,000 clones, around 91% of them seen just once; the ten biggest clones take up 34%. This clone came up once. From germline, CDR1 is GTSNPN and CDR2 SVGIG (reference sequence). The CDR3 covers 14 residues. V dropped 4 bases and J dropped 5; count of bases not matched to a gene: 9. V usage is TRBV30 and J usage is TRBJ2-7, with 9 bases that match TRBD1. This clonotype originated in a man younger than 35 in good health. Some clones in this sample may be carry-over from other donors' samples. Sequenced material: memory CD8+ T cells from PBMCs. As to subset: CD45RO+ cells pooled with CCR7-negative TemRA cells. Here the CDR3 reads CAWTTGTGMHEQYF. CDR3 DNA sequence: TGTGCCTGGACCACCGGGACAGGGATGCACGAGCAGTACTTC.